The clone carrying this TCR beta chain has only one observation. These data originate in a study of blood T cell repertoires in COVID-19. Study at large: Samples came from the United States, Italy and Spain, spanning acute and convalescent COVID-19. The analysed material was cDNA or gDNA that came from T cells, B-cell-depleted T cells, or PBMCs.

CDR1 and CDR2 from the germline V gene are LNHDA and SQIVND (reference sequence). V was shortened by 5 bases and J by 4 bases, with 20 bases between the two germline ends. The CDR3 consists of 16 residues. Here immunoSEQ multiplex PCR was the method, and the copy in TCRdb shows in-frame clones only, minus some. This sample has 350,000 to 450,000 clones, with 70% to 90% found just once. Everyone who took part was roughly 18 to 89 years old, and they came from about two dozen US areas. The chain joins TRBV19 to TRBJ1-1; perhaps TRBD1 as D (6 bases). This receptor was taken from a young woman who had been exposed to COVID-19. Source material: PBMCs or T cells enriched from blood (not recorded which). CDR3 nucleotides: TGTGCCAGTAGTCCTGAGTCAGGGGTCCGGGGCACTGAAGCTTTCTTT. Translating gives CASSPESGVRGTEAFF.